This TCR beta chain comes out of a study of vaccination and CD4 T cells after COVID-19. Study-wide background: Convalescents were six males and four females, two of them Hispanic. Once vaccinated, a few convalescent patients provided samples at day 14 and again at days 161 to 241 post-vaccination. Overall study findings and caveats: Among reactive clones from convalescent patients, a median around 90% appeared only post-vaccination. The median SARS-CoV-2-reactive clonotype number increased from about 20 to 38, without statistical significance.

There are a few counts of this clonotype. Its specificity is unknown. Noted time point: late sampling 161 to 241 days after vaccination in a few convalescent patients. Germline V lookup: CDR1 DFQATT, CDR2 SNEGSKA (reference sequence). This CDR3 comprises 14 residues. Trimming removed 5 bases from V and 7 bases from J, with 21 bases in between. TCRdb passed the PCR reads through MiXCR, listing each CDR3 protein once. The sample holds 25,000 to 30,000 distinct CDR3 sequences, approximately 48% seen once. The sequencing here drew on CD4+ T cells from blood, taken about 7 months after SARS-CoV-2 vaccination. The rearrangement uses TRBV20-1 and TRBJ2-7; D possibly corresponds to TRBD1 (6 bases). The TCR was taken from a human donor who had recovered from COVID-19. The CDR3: CSAGDTGTRWEQYF. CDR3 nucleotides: TGCAGTGCTGGGGACACTGGAACGAGATGGGAGCAGTACTTC.